The following is a T cell receptor (beta chain) sequence with its context. No antigen is known for it. This record belongs to a study of T cell responses to AZD1222 COVID-19 vaccine. Sequencing used immunoSEQ multiplex PCR; TCRdb keeps in-frame clones, though not all of them. The table has 100,000 to 150,000 clones, 90% seen once; the top ten hold around 6.9%. General observations from the study: At baseline, just a handful of AZD1222 recipients tested seropositive. Per reports, nearly half of all spike-specific TCRs target regions that are unmutated in variants.

The CDR3 is 14 residues long. Germline CDR1 and CDR2: SEHNR and FQNEAQ (reference sequence). The V and J ends lost 2 bases and 2 bases respectively, with 9 bases between them. The sample in question was peripheral blood, obtained on day 0 of AZD1222 vaccination. The rearrangement links TRBV7-9 to TRBJ1-1; D call uncertain. The TCR comes from an adult in good health. The CDR3 reads CASSLSLSNTEAFF. The CDR3, as DNA: TGTGCCAGCAGCTTATCCCTAAGTAACACTGAAGCTTTCTTT.